This TCR beta chain came from a study of shared clonotypes between healthy human individuals. V was pared by 1 base and J by 8 bases, with 12 bases of the junction left unmatched. CDR1 SEHNR and CDR2 FQNEAQ come from the germline V gene (reference sequence). The CDR3 extends over 16 amino acids. Naive CD8 cells lacked CD45RO, underwent positive selection for CCR7 and left out terminally differentiated effector memory CD45RA+ cells. Sequencing was performed with immunoSEQ multiplex PCR; in TCRdb, only in-frame clones are kept and a portion is missing. Of some 2 million clones in the sample, around 96% are singletons; the top ten hold roughly 1%. About this clone itself: Its cognate antigen is unknown.

Study observations and caveats: Non-shared clonotypes showed lower generation probabilities than clonotypes common to all four donors.

The receptor's source is a young man in good health. Sequencing was performed on naive CD8+ T cells sorted from blood. The genes are TRBV7-9 and TRBJ1-2; 8 bases map to TRBD1. For the CDR3, the DNA is TGTGCCAGCAGCTTAGACGCAGGGGGCTCCCCTTTCGGCTACACCTTC. Protein product: CASSLDAGGSPFGYTF.